The 4 T cell receptor beta chains below come from one sample, sequenced in a study of memory CD8 T cells in hepatitis C reinfection (dated 2017 in TCRdb). What the time point label conveys for this sample: peak reinfection, 3 to 8 weeks after reinfection detection. TCR sequencing was performed on the sorted cells directly ex vivo, without any in vitro expansion beforehand. Library prep was done by the immunoSEQ multiplex PCR assay. As stored in TCRdb, this immuneACCESS dataset retains in-frame rearrangements with V and J assigned. A fraction of the clones does not appear; measured against another copy, unresolved V genes explain less than half of the discrepancy, and the remainder lacks a known reason. The sample table holds 35,000 to 50,000 clones, of which 88% were seen once. The ten biggest clones cover approximately 1.2% of the sample. The sample consisted of naive CD8+ T cells sorted from blood. The cell subset or site label for this specimen denotes: total naive CD8+CD45RO- T cells. The receptor set was obtained from a man aged 18 to 29 with hepatitis C virus infection.

This clone was seen a few times. This chain joins TRBV5-1 and TRBJ2-7, with TRBD1 matching over 7 bases. V dropped 0 bases and J dropped 0; count of bases not matched to a gene: 6. The CDR3 has 16 residues. Germline CDR1 reads SGHRS; CDR2 reads YFSETQ. CDR3 bases: TGCGCCAGCAGCTTGGTCGACAGGGTCTGCTCCTACGAGCAGTACGTC. This codes for CASSLVDRVCSYEQYV.

As for this clone: Other nucleotide sequences from this sample produce the same CDR3. The chain carries TRBV9 and TRBJ2-1, with D perhaps matching TRBD2 (6 bases). V was shortened by 4 bases and J by 7 bases, with 18 bases between the two germline ends. The CDR3 runs to 15 residues. In germline, CDR1 is SGDLS, CDR2 YYNGEE. DNA for the CDR3: TGTGCCAGCAGCCCACCCGGGGGACCGACTAATGAGCAGTTCTTC. Residues: CASSPPGGPTNEQFF.

This clone was counted once. This chain uses TRBV4-1 with TRBJ2-3; 10 positions match TRBD2. J lost 1 base, V lost 3 bases, and 7 bases had no gene match. Germline-derived CDR1 and CDR2 are MGHRA and YSYEKL. This CDR3 has 17 residues. Here the CDR3 DNA reads TGCGCCAGCAGCCATCCCCTACTAGCGGGACGCACAGATACGCAGTATTTT. This encodes CASSHPLLAGRTDTQYF.

The chain couples TRBV19 to TRBJ2-3; 8 positions match TRBD1. There are 13 residues in the CDR3. The trim removed 5 bases at V and 6 bases at J, leaving 4 bases unmatched. Germline CDR1 is LNHDA and CDR2 is SQIVND (reference sequence). CDR3 in DNA: TGTGCCAGTAGTTTCTACAGGGGGGATACGCAGTATTTT. It translates to CASSFYRGDTQYF. The full variable domain, its missing parts supplied by reference TRBV19 and TRBJ2-3, is DGGITQSPKYLFRKEGQNVTLSCEQNLNHDAMYWYRQDPGQGLRLIYYSQIVNDFQKGDIAEGYSVSREKKESFPLTVTSAQKNPTAFYLCASSFYRGDTQYFGPGTRLTVL.